This passage covers 31 T cell receptor beta chains from one sample sequenced in a study of T cells in women clearing cervical HPV infection. The table came from immunoSEQ multiplex PCR; TCRdb's copy has only in-frame clones and leaves some out. This repertoire comprises approximately 35,000 clones; its ten largest clones make up 3.7%. The specimen sequenced was blood buffy coat. All receptors derive from a woman between 18 and 75 years old with a cervical HPV16 infection that either progressed to CIN3+ or cleared (not recorded which).

In regard to this clone: The sequence runs out 3 residues before the end of the CDR3; the remainder is reconstructed from the germline J gene. This sequence joins TRBV6-2 or TRBV6-3 and TRBJ2-1; tentatively, D is TRBD1 (6 bases). Trimming removed 6 bases at V and 4 bases at J, with 16 bases between. This CDR3 has 15 residues. In germline, CDR1 is MNHEY, CDR2 SVGEGT. The CDR3 bases that were read are TGTGCCAGCAGAAAGGGGGTACAACTGTACAATGAG. Residues: CASRKGVQLYNE. From start to end, the CDR3 is CASRKGVQLYNEQFF.

Comments on this clone: Sequencing ends 3 residues short of the CDR3 end; the germline J gene provides the rest. The genes are TRBV18 and TRBJ2-4; weak D call: TRBD2 (6 bases). The CDR3 has 14 residues. Germline lookup yields CDR1 KGHSH and CDR2 LQKENI. The CDR3 protein is CASSNRGLNYGQYF. The covered CDR3 bases are TGTGCCAGCTCAAATAGGGGACTTAACTATGGT.

As for this clone: The sequence runs out 3 residues before the end of the CDR3; the remainder is reconstructed from the germline J gene. This chain connects TRBV30 to TRBJ2-5; 12 positions match TRBD1. CDR1 and CDR2 (germline): GTSNPN, SVGIG (reference sequence). This CDR3 comprises 15 residues. V was clipped by 2 bases and J by 4 bases; unmatched bases: 5. CDR3 sequence reads: CAWSPGTGGRETQYF. Incomplete CDR3 DNA: TGTGCCTGGAGTCCCGGGACAGGGGGCCGAGAGACC.

In regard to this clone: The read terminates 3 residues before the CDR3 end, so the remaining end is supplied by the germline J gene. V usage is TRBV20-1 and J usage is TRBJ2-5, with a weak D call TRBD1 (7 bases). Looked up from germline, CDR1 is DFQATT and CDR2 is SNEGSKA (reference sequence). This CDR3 has 14 residues. Deletions cut 4 bases from V and 1 base from J, with 13 bases between. The DNA read from the CDR3 is TGCAGTGCTACCCGCGGGACAGCCCAAGAGACC. Protein product: CSATRGTAQET. The full CDR3 reads CSATRGTAQETQYF.

Concerning this clone: The DNA ends 3 residues before the CDR3 does, and the rest of the CDR3 is filled in from the germline J gene. The V gene is TRBV28, the J gene TRBJ2-7; TRBD2 is a possible D gene (5 bases). Trimming removed 6 bases at V and 2 bases at J, with 14 bases between. This CDR3 region has 14 residues. Germline V CDR1 and CDR2: MDHEN, SYDVKM. Partial CDR3 DNA: TGTGCCAGCAGGGCCCCCCTAGCCCCCTACGAG. This encodes CASRAPLAPYE. From start to end, the CDR3 is CASRAPLAPYEQYF.

On this clone: The read ends 3 residues early relative to the CDR3; the germline J gene fills the gap. V is TRBV5-1 and J is TRBJ2-5; a weak D match, TRBD1 (5 bases). Germline V gene lookup returns CDR1 SGHRS and CDR2 YFSETQ. This CDR3 is 15 amino acids long. Trimming cost V 4 bases and J 5 bases, with 18 bases left between them. CDR3 bases read: TGCGCCAGCAGCCCGCTTTCGGCAGGGAAGGAGACC. This codes for CASSPLSAGKET. In full, the CDR3 reads CASSPLSAGKETQYF.

Concerning this clone itself: The CDR3 end lies 3 residues beyond the end of the read and is filled in from the germline J gene. The rearrangement uses TRBV5-5 and TRBJ1-6; 7 bases map to TRBD1. The CDR3 runs 14 residues. Germline V gene sequence: CDR1 SGHKS, CDR2 YYEKEE (reference sequence). The sequenced part of the CDR3 DNA is TGTGCCAGCAGCTTTGGGACAGACGTTTTGGCC. This sequence encodes CASSFGTDVLA. The CDR3 reads in full as CASSFGTDVLALHF. The entire variable domain, with the rest obtained from reference TRBV5-5 and TRBJ1-6, is as follows: DAGVTQSPTHLIKTRGQQVTLRCSPISGHKSVSWYQQVLGQGPQFIFQYYEKEERGRGNFPDRFSARQFPNYSSELNVNALLLGDSALYLCASSFGTDVLALHFGNGTRLTVT.

On this clone itself: The CDR3 end lies 3 residues beyond the end of the read and is filled in from the germline J gene. J is TRBJ2-1 and V is TRBV7-3, with 8 bases aligning to TRBD1. The CDR3 has 16 residues. V was pared by 5 bases and J by 4 bases, with 10 bases of the junction left unmatched. The V gene's germline CDR1 is SGHTA and CDR2 FQGTGA. CDR3 protein: CASSPQTGAQYNEQFF. The CDR3 bases that were read are TGTGCCAGCAGCCCCCAGACAGGGGCGCAATACAATGAG.

Here the CDR3 reads CASSVNREGGSPLHF. The DNA read from the CDR3 is TGTGCCAGCAGTGTTAACAGGGAAGGTGGATCACCC. The rearrangement joins TRBV6-4 to TRBJ1-6; weak D call: TRBD1 (6 bases). The read ends 3 residues early relative to the CDR3; the germline J gene fills the gap. CDR1 is MRHNA, CDR2 SNTAGT, per germline. This CDR3 has 15 amino acids. V lost 4 bases, J lost 10 bases, and 17 bases lay in between.

As concerns this clone: The CDR3 goes on 3 residues after the read ends, and that part is filled in from the germline J gene. V is TRBV29-1 and J is TRBJ2-1; maybe TRBD2 (6 bases). The germline gives CDR1 SQVTM, CDR2 ANQGSEA. V gave up 5 bases and J gave up 4 bases, with 15 bases separating them. CDR3 length equals 14 residues. CDR3 bases read: TGCAGCGTTTGCTTACTAGCCTATTACAATGAG. The encoded protein is CSVCLLAYYNE. The full CDR3 sequence reads CSVCLLAYYNEQFF.

Comment on this clone: The CDR3 end lies 3 residues beyond the end of the read and is filled in from the germline J gene. The chain joins TRBV7-1 to TRBJ2-7; 12 bases align to TRBD2. TRBV7-1 is assigned to the ORF class and has an uncertain function. Unmatched junction bases numbered 18, after V lost 3 bases and J lost 3 bases. This CDR3 comprises 20 residues. The sequenced CDR3 bases are TGTGCCAGCAGCTCGAAACCCGGGCTAGCGGGAGGGCCGAGAAACTACGAG. Translated, it gives CASSSKPGLAGGPRNYE. The full CDR3 reads CASSSKPGLAGGPRNYEQYF.

Regarding this clone: The read terminates 3 residues ahead of where the CDR3 ends, so the germline J gene completes it. V is TRBV6-2 or TRBV6-3 and J is TRBJ2-7; tentatively, D is TRBD2 (6 bases). V was shortened by 5 bases and J by 1 base, with 15 bases between the two germline ends. CDR1 and CDR2 (germline): MNHEY, SVGEGT. This CDR3 spans 15 amino acids. The CDR3 here is CASSPTGTASYEQYF. CDR3 DNA (partial): TGTGCCAGCAGTCCCACCGGGACTGCTTCCTACGAG.

For this clone: The read halts 3 residues ahead of the CDR3 end, with the missing end drawn from the germline J gene. The rearrangement uses TRBV5-1 and TRBJ2-2; D is uncertain. The CDR3 contains 14 residues. The germline V gene encodes CDR1 SGHRS and CDR2 YFSETQ. V was shortened by 3 bases and J by 5 bases, with 11 bases between the two germline ends. The CDR3 is CASSSNYGTGELFF. The DNA read from the CDR3 is TGCGCCAGCAGCTCAAACTATGGGACCGGGGAG.

In regard to this clone: With the read ending 3 residues before the CDR3 end, the germline J gene is used to fill in that end. The chain carries TRBV18 and TRBJ1-2; D ambiguous. Germline V gene sequence: CDR1 KGHSH, CDR2 LQKENI. The CDR3 length is 13 residues. CDR3 sequence: CASSSSPSYDYTF. The part of the CDR3 DNA that was read is TGTGCCAGCTCATCGAGCCCTTCCTACGAC.

Turning to this clone: With the read ending 3 residues before the CDR3 end, the germline J gene is used to fill in that end. The chain recombines TRBV29-1 with TRBJ2-4, with 8 positions matching TRBD1. The germline CDR1 and CDR2 sequences are SQVTM and ANQGSEA. V trimming: 6 bases; J trimming: 6 bases; junction bases outside the gene matches: 7. The CDR3 runs to 13 residues. The CDR3 region is CSVGQGMINIQYF. The covered CDR3 bases are TGCAGCGTCGGACAGGGAATGATAAACATT.

CDR3 bases read: TGTGCCAGCAGCTTATACGGGACAGGGGGGGGCACTGAA. It specifies CASSLYGTGGGTE. The CDR3 reads in full as CASSLYGTGGGTEAFF. The V and J genes are TRBV7-3 and TRBJ1-1; 11 nucleotides agree with TRBD1. Coverage ceases 3 residues before the CDR3 finishes, and the germline J gene fills in the end. Trimming cost V 2 bases and J 4 bases; bases outside gene matches: 6. The V gene's germline CDR1 is SGHTA and CDR2 FQGTGA. The CDR3 has 16 residues.

On this clone: The read comes to an end 3 residues before the CDR3 does, leaving the germline J gene to fill in the end. This chain uses TRBV7-2 with TRBJ2-7, with D perhaps matching TRBD1 (5 bases). This CDR3 has 13 residues. Per germline, CDR1 SGHTA and CDR2 FQGNSA. Trimming took off 4 bases at V and 4 bases at J, with 11 bases between the two ends. CDR3 in amino acids: CASSSQGGYEQYF. The CDR3 DNA, read in part, is TGTGCCAGCAGCTCCCAGGGTGGGTACGAG.

Notes on this clone: The read finishes 3 residues shy of the CDR3 end, and the germline J gene is used to complete it. V usage is TRBV10-2 and J usage is TRBJ2-1, with 10 positions matching TRBD2. The trim removed 3 bases at V and 8 bases at J, leaving 7 bases unmatched. This CDR3 is 15 amino acids long. Germline CDR1 is WSHSY and CDR2 is SAAADI. CDR3 bases read: TGCGCCAGCAGTGATCAAGCTAGCGGGGGAGATGAG. Amino acid sequence: CASSDQASGGDE. The CDR3 in full is CASSDQASGGDEQFF.

Details on this clone: The CDR3 end lies 3 residues beyond the end of the read and is filled in from the germline J gene. The chain employs TRBV20-1 and TRBJ1-1, with 7 bases identical to TRBD1. The J segment lost 7 bases and the V segment lost 0 bases, leaving 5 bases of the junction unmatched. The V gene's germline CDR1 is DFQATT and CDR2 SNEGSKA (reference sequence). The length of the CDR3 is 13 residues. CDR3 residues: CSAREKGAFEAFF. The sequenced CDR3 bases are TGCAGTGCTAGAGAAAAGGGGGCTTTTGAA.

As concerns this clone: The read gets to within 3 residues of the CDR3 end, and the germline J gene fills in the rest. The chain recombines TRBV5-1 with TRBJ1-2, with TRBD1 identical over 7 bases. This CDR3 comprises 16 residues. Looked up from germline, CDR1 is SGHRS and CDR2 is YFSETQ. V was pared by 4 bases and J by 0 bases, with 9 bases of the junction left unmatched. The CDR3 here is CASSEGKGQSNYGYTF. The part of the CDR3 DNA that was read is TGCGCCAGCAGCGAGGGGAAGGGACAGTCTAACTATGGC. Looking up the rest from reference TRBV5-1 and TRBJ1-2 gives the full variable domain: KAGVTQTPRYLIKTRGQQVTLSCSPISGHRSVSWYQQTPGQGLQFLFEYFSETQRNKGNFPGRFSGRQFSNSRSEMNVSTLELGDSALYLCASSEGKGQSNYGYTFGSGTRLTVV.

To note about this clone: The sequenced fragment ends 3 residues before the CDR3 boundary, so the rest is inferred from the germline J gene. The V gene is TRBV2, the J gene TRBJ1-2; TRBD1 matches at 8 bases. Germline assignment: CDR1 SNHLY and CDR2 FYNNEI. This CDR3 has 14 amino acids. CDR3 sequence: CASSTTGAVGGYTF. CDR3 DNA (partial): TGTGCCAGCAGTACGACAGGGGCAGTTGGGGGC. The whole variable domain, filled in from reference TRBV2 and TRBJ1-2, reads EPEVTQTPSHQVTQMGQEVILRCVPISNHLYFYWYRQILGQKVEFLVSFYNNEISEKSEIFDDQFSVERPDGSNFTLKIRSTKLEDSAMYFCASSTTGAVGGYTFGSGTRLTVV.

As concerns this clone: From the germline J gene comes the end of the CDR3, since the read stops 3 residues before it. The J gene is TRBJ2-3, the V gene TRBV20-1, with TRBD1 matching over 7 bases. Germline assignment: CDR1 DFQATT and CDR2 SNEGSKA (reference sequence). Trimming took 0 bases from V and 4 from J; bases not matched to a gene: 16. The CDR3 has 18 residues. The CDR3 is CSAREAPVDRARPDTQYF. The part of the CDR3 DNA that was read is TGCAGTGCTAGAGAGGCCCCCGTTGACAGGGCACGGCCAGATACG.

Remarks on this clone: The CDR3 is cut off 3 residues early in the read; its end comes from the germline J gene. The chain is built from TRBV2 and TRBJ2-7, with 7 nucleotides matching TRBD1. Germline assignment: CDR1 SNHLY and CDR2 FYNNEI. After removal of 3 bases from V and 3 bases from J, the junction contained 5 bases not matched to a gene. The length of the CDR3 is 14 residues. The sequenced part of the CDR3 DNA is TGTGCCAGCAGTGAGAGGGACAGAGTCTACGAG. Translating gives CASSERDRVYE. In full, the CDR3 reads CASSERDRVYEQYF.

As for this clone: The read ends 3 residues shy of where the CDR3 ends; the end is completed using the germline J gene. The V gene is TRBV16, the J gene TRBJ1-1; 10 bases agree with TRBD1. V gave up 6 bases and J gave up 6 bases; unmatched junction bases: 4. CDR3 length: 13 residues. CDR1 and CDR2 (germline): KGHSY, FQNENV. The CDR3 bases that were read are TGTGCCAGCAGTCCGACAGGGGGCTCTGAA. Protein sequence: CASSPTGGSE. The whole CDR3 is CASSPTGGSEAFF.

Remarks on this clone: Read data end 3 residues before the CDR3 end; the end is taken from the germline J gene. The chain joins TRBV7-9 to TRBJ2-2; D possibly corresponds to TRBD2 (6 bases). The V end lost 6 bases, the J end lost 6 bases, and 14 bases lay between the germline ends. The length of the CDR3 is 14 residues. CDR1 is SEHNR and CDR2 is FQNEAQ in the germline V gene (reference sequence). Incomplete CDR3 DNA: TGTGCCAGCAGACCGGGACTCGGGGCCGGGGAG. Its protein is CASRPGLGAGE. The whole CDR3 protein reads CASRPGLGAGELFF.

Concerning this clone itself: The read ends 3 residues shy of where the CDR3 ends; the end is completed using the germline J gene. This chain links TRBV29-1 with TRBJ2-7; perhaps TRBD2 as D (6 bases). The CDR3 consists of 14 residues. V lost 7 bases and J 0 bases, leaving 16 bases between the germline ends. Germline V lookup: CDR1 SQVTM, CDR2 ANQGSEA. The DNA read from the CDR3 is TGCAGCGCCGCGGCGGGGCTAGCCTCCTACGAG. Translation gives CSAAAGLASYE. In full, the CDR3 reads CSAAAGLASYEQYF.

Concerning this clone: The CDR3 end is not reached by the read, which stops 3 residues before it; the germline J gene fills it in. The rearrangement uses TRBV7-3 and TRBJ1-2; TRBD1 aligns across 9 bases. The CDR3 covers 16 residues. Germline V gene data show CDR1 as SGHTA and CDR2 as FQGTGA. The DNA read from the CDR3 is TGTGCCAGCAGCTTAAATCGGTGGGGACAGGGCGCGAGC. Its protein product is CASSLNRWGQGAS. The CDR3 in full is CASSLNRWGQGASYTF.

About this clone itself: Read sequence stops 3 residues before the CDR3 end, and the germline J gene provides the missing end. The chain carries TRBV7-2 and TRBJ1-4, with TRBD1 as a possible D gene (5 bases). The germline V gene has CDR1 SGHTA and CDR2 FQGNSA. The CDR3 is made up of 14 amino acids. V was shortened by 1 base and J by 6 bases, with 9 bases between the two germline ends. The sequenced part of the CDR3 DNA is TGTGCCAGCAGCTTAGTTGCGGGGGATGAAAAA. Translated: CASSLVAGDEK. The whole CDR3 sequence reads CASSLVAGDEKLFF.

Worth noting for this clone: The read stops 3 residues short of the end of the CDR3; the missing end is completed from the germline J gene. The V call is TRBV2, the J call TRBJ1-1; 7 nucleotides match TRBD1. Trimming removed 10 bases from V and 5 bases from J; junction bases left unmatched: 10. The CDR3 length is 13 residues. Germline values: CDR1 SNHLY, CDR2 FYNNEI. The CDR3 protein is CAILGQRVTEAFF. The covered CDR3 bases are TGTGCCATCCTGGGACAGAGAGTAACTGAA. Filled out from reference TRBV2 and TRBJ1-1, the complete variable domain reads EPEVTQTPSHQVTQMGQEVILRCVPISNHLYFYWYRQILGQKVEFLVSFYNNEISEKSEIFDDQFSVERPDGSNFTLKIRSTKLEDSAMYFCAILGQRVTEAFFGQGTRLTVV.

To note about this clone: Read data end 3 residues before the CDR3 end; the end is taken from the germline J gene. The V and J genes are TRBV7-9 and TRBJ1-2, with D uncertain. The CDR3 has 14 residues. Looked up from germline, CDR1 is SEHNR and CDR2 is FQNEAQ (reference sequence). Trimming took off 2 bases at V and 0 bases at J, with 7 bases between the two ends. CDR3 loop: CASSLRGANYGYTF. Partial CDR3 DNA: TGTGCCAGCAGCTTACGGGGAGCTAACTATGGC.

A note on this clone: The read comes to an end 3 residues before the CDR3 does, leaving the germline J gene to fill in the end. This chain joins TRBV7-9 and TRBJ1-2; 8 bases fit TRBD1. In germline, CDR1 is SEHNR, CDR2 FQNEAQ (reference sequence). There are 14 residues in the CDR3. The CDR3 DNA, read in part, is TGTGCCAGCAGCAAAGGACAGGGCTCGGGGGGC. Amino acids: CASSKGQGSGG. The complete CDR3 sequence is CASSKGQGSGGYTF.